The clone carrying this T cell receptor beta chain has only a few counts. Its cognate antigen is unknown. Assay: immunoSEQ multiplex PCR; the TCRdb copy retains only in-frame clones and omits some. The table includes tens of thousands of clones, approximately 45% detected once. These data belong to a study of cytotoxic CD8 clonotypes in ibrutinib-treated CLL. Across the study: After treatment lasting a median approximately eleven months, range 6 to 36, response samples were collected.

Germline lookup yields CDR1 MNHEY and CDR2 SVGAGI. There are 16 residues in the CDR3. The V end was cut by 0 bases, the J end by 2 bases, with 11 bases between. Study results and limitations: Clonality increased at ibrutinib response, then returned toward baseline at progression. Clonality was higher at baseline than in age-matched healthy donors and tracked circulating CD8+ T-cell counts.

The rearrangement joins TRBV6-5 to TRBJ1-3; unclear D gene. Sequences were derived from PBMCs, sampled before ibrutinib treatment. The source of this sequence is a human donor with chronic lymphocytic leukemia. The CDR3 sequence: CASSYSASPPGNTIYF. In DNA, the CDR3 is TGTGCCAGCAGTTACTCGGCCTCCCCGCCTGGAAACACCATATATTTT.